Below, 23 T cell receptor beta chains from the same sample are listed, as sequenced in a study of blood T cells in healthy people across ages (dated by TCRdb to the mid-2010s). The library was made by 5' RACE. Sequencing used an Illumina HiSeq 2500. The second PCR ran for about 6 to 11 cycles and used a J-beta primer mix along with a sample-barcoded 5' primer. The public reads were run again by TCRdb, first through fastp at Q25 and then through MiXCR, and only productive beta chains were kept. Every CDR3 protein is listed once, alongside the most common genes and DNA of its rows. Present in this sample are hundreds of thousands of distinct CDR3 sequences, 45% to 50% of which were seen just once. Around 32% of the sample is held by the ten biggest clonotypes. Material for sequencing was blood. The receptors shown here come from a woman in her fifties or sixties in good health.

This clonotype has only one observation. The chain uses TRBV7-2 and TRBJ2-5; D is unresolved. Germline V lookup: CDR1 SGHTA, CDR2 FQGNSA. This CDR3 is built from 14 residues. The ends were cut back, 3 bases at V and 5 bases at J, with 13 bases in the middle. The CDR3 bases are TGTGCCAGCAGCTTCGTCGGAGTGGGCGAGACCCAGTACTTC. Encoded protein: CASSFVGVGETQYF.

V is TRBV18 and J is TRBJ1-2, with D tentatively TRBD1 (6 bases). The germline gives CDR1 KGHSH, CDR2 LQKENI. The CDR3 is 16 residues long. The ends were cut back, 1 base at V and 4 bases at J, with 16 bases in the middle. CDR3 sequence: CASSPQTGGRGYGYTF. CDR3 in DNA: TGTGCCAGCTCACCACAAACCGGGGGGCGCGGCTATGGCTACACCTTC.

The CDR3 region is CSARLAGGGNQPQHF. The CDR3 region has the DNA TGCAGTGCTAGGTTGGCAGGGGGGGGCAATCAGCCCCAGCATTTT. The chain is built from TRBV20-1 and TRBJ1-5; TRBD1 agrees at 7 bases. Looked up from germline, CDR1 is DFQATT and CDR2 is SNEGSKA (reference sequence). J lost 2 bases, V lost 3 bases, and 7 bases had no gene match. The CDR3 is 15 amino acids.

The rearrangement joins TRBV29-1 to TRBJ2-5, with D perhaps TRBD1 (5 bases). The CDR3 has 14 residues. V was cut by 4 bases and J by 2 bases, with 14 bases left in between. Germline V gives CDR1 SQVTM, CDR2 ANQGSEA. The CDR3 DNA follows: TGCAGCGTTGCACTTTCTCCAGGGCAAGAGACCCAGTACTTC. This encodes CSVALSPGQETQYF. Full variable domain (remainder filled in from reference TRBV29-1 and TRBJ2-5): SAVISQKPSRDICQRGTSLTIQCQVDSQVTMMFWYRQQPGQSLTLIATANQGSEATYESGFVIDKFPISRPNLTFSTLTVSNMSPEDSSIYLCSVALSPGQETQYFGPGTRLLVL.

The chain uses TRBV29-1 and TRBJ2-4, with a possible D match to TRBD1 (5 bases). The germline CDR1 and CDR2 sequences are SQVTM and ANQGSEA. The CDR3 contains 13 residues. Trimming stripped 2 bases from V and 3 bases from J, with 8 bases between. As DNA, the CDR3 is TGCAGCGTTGAACAGGGCGGCAAAAACATTCAGTACTTC. Encoded protein: CSVEQGGKNIQYF. Complete variable domain (other parts from reference TRBV29-1 and TRBJ2-4): SAVISQKPSRDICQRGTSLTIQCQVDSQVTMMFWYRQQPGQSLTLIATANQGSEATYESGFVIDKFPISRPNLTFSTLTVSNMSPEDSSIYLCSVEQGGKNIQYFGAGTRLSVL.

V and J are TRBV5-1 and TRBJ2-7; 8 positions agree with TRBD2. Germline assignment: CDR1 SGHRS and CDR2 YFSETQ. J gave up 2 bases and V 4 bases, and 14 bases lay outside the gene matches. The CDR3 is made up of 17 amino acids. This chain's CDR3 is CASSTAVSSGRAYEQYF. The CDR3 coding sequence is TGCGCCAGCAGCACGGCGGTATCTAGCGGGCGTGCCTACGAGCAGTACTTC.

This chain joins TRBV6-5 and TRBJ1-2, with D possibly TRBD1 on 5 matching bases. The CDR3 loop spans 15 amino acids. Germline V gene data show CDR1 as MNHEY and CDR2 as SVGAGI. Trimming shortened V by 2 bases and J by 8 bases, and 18 bases separated the two germline ends. The CDR3 region has the DNA TGTGCCAGCAGTTACGGGGCATCCGTCTCTACGGGCTACACCTTC. This codes for CASSYGASVSTGYTF.

The V call is TRBV10-3, the J call TRBJ1-4; the match to TRBD1 covers 7 bases. Per the germline V gene, CDR1 is ENHRY and CDR2 is SYGVKD. The CDR3 length is 16 residues. V lost 3 bases to trimming and J lost 8 bases; unmatched junction nucleotides: 12. The CDR3 loop reads CAISDRLGTVKEKLFF. Written as DNA, the CDR3 is TGTGCCATCAGTGACCGATTAGGGACAGTAAAGGAAAAACTGTTTTTT.

V and J are TRBV27 and TRBJ1-1; the D gene is possibly TRBD1 (5 bases). Germline-derived CDR1 and CDR2 are MNHEY and SMNVEV (reference sequence). V lost 7 bases and J lost 1, with 13 bases in between. This CDR3 contains 14 residues. CDR3 residues: CASKPGGANTEAFF. The DNA of the CDR3 is TGTGCCAGCAAACCTGGCGGGGCGAACACTGAAGCTTTCTTT.

Only a few counts were recorded for this clonotype. The V and J genes are TRBV5-1 and TRBJ2-2; possible D gene TRBD2, 6 bases. CDR3 length: 14 residues. CDR1 SGHRS and CDR2 YFSETQ come from the germline V gene. V gave up 5 bases and J gave up 7 bases, with 15 bases separating them. Here the CDR3 DNA reads TGCGCCAGCAGTTTCACTCGGGAGAGCGGGGAGCTGTTTTTT. Residues: CASSFTRESGELFF. Together with reference TRBV5-1 and TRBJ2-2, the CDR3 gives the full variable domain: KAGVTQTPRYLIKTRGQQVTLSCSPISGHRSVSWYQQTPGQGLQFLFEYFSETQRNKGNFPGRFSGRQFSNSRSEMNVSTLELGDSALYLCASSFTRESGELFFGEGSRLTVL.

Only a few counts were recorded for this clonotype. The chain is built from TRBV10-3 and TRBJ2-3; 8 nucleotides match TRBD1. Germline V gene sequence: CDR1 ENHRY, CDR2 SYGVKD. The J segment lost 4 bases and the V segment lost 6 bases, leaving 6 bases of the junction unmatched. The CDR3 spans 14 residues. In DNA form, the CDR3 reads TGTGCCATCAGAGGACAGGGCTCCGCAGATACGCAGTATTTT. As protein: CAIRGQGSADTQYF.

The V and J genes are TRBV12-3 or TRBV12-4 and TRBJ1-5; a possible D gene is TRBD1 (5 bases). The CDR3 runs 15 residues. V lost 8 bases to trimming and J lost 2 bases, with 16 bases between them. The CDR3 is CASHQGARGNQPQHF. The DNA of the CDR3 is TGTGCCAGCCACCAAGGGGCGCGCGGCAATCAGCCCCAGCATTTT.

This sequence joins TRBV9 and TRBJ2-5; D is perhaps TRBD2 (6 bases). The germline CDR1 and CDR2 sequences are SGDLS and YYNGEE. The CDR3 covers 16 residues. Between the trimmed V and J ends, which lost 0 bases and 11 bases, there was a span of 23 bases. In DNA form, the CDR3 reads TGTGCCAGCAGCGTAGCGGGAGTGGCCTCCTACAATGAGCAGTACTTC. Its protein is CASSVAGVASYNEQYF.

The sample holds a few counts of this clonotype. This chain connects TRBV4-3 to TRBJ2-1; D is ambiguous. Germline CDR1 LGHNA, CDR2 YSLEER. The V end lost 0 bases, the J end lost 0 bases, and 6 bases lay between the germline ends. The CDR3 sequence is 15 residues long. The CDR3 here is CASSQEESSYNEQFF. CDR3 sequence (DNA): TGCGCCAGCAGCCAAGAGGAAAGCTCCTACAATGAGCAGTTCTTC.

The chain recombines TRBV4-1 with TRBJ2-1; 8 bases map to TRBD1. The J call may be incorrect, as the DNA end agrees better with TRBJ2-7. This CDR3 spans 17 amino acids. The germline gives CDR1 MGHRA, CDR2 YSYEKL. The CDR3 DNA is TGCGCCAGCAGCCAAGAAACACAGGGGGTCTCCTACAATGAGCAGTACTTC. Translating it yields CASSQETQGVSYNEQYF.

This clonotype was seen a few times. The chain recombines TRBV3-1 with TRBJ2-7, with D maybe TRBD2 (5 bases). The end of the DNA aligns better with TRBJ2-5, so the J call may be wrong. Per germline, CDR1 LGHDT and CDR2 YNNKEL (reference sequence). The CDR3 length is 14 residues. The CDR3 region has the DNA TGTGCCAGCAGCCGTCTAAGTACGGGGAAGACCCAGTACTTC. It is translated as CASSRLSTGKTQYF.

The rearrangement uses TRBV10-3 and TRBJ1-5; 7 nucleotides align to TRBD1. Per germline, CDR1 ENHRY and CDR2 SYGVKD. There are 14 residues in the CDR3. The ends lost 10 bases at V and 2 bases at J; junction bases unmatched: 8. The CDR3 reads CATKSGTGNQPQHF. The CDR3 DNA reads as TGTGCCACTAAATCCGGGACAGGCAATCAGCCCCAGCATTTT.

J is TRBJ2-7 and V is TRBV3-1; D may be TRBD1 (6 bases). Trimming stripped 0 bases from V and 4 bases from J, with 19 bases between. Germline assignment: CDR1 LGHDT and CDR2 YNNKEL (reference sequence). The CDR3 runs 17 residues. DNA for the CDR3: TGTGCCAGCAGCCAAGACCCCTCAGACAGGAGGAAATACGAGCAGTACTTC. Its translation is CASSQDPSDRRKYEQYF.

J is TRBJ2-5 and V is TRBV20-1; D ambiguous. The J call may be wrong; the DNA end is better matched by TRBJ2-7. Germline values: CDR1 DFQATT, CDR2 SNEGSKA (reference sequence). There are 12 residues in the CDR3. As DNA, the CDR3 is TGCAGTGCTAGGGCGTTCTTCTACGAGCAGTACTTC. This translates into CSARAFFYEQYF.

V usage is TRBV6-6 and J usage is TRBJ1-6; TRBD1 matches 11 bases. Germline trimming cut 0 bases from V and 6 bases from J; bases unmatched to any gene: 4. This CDR3 has 17 residues. CDR1 MNHNY and CDR2 SVGAGI come from the germline V gene (reference sequence). CDR3 sequence: CASSYSGTGGFNSPLHF. DNA for the CDR3: TGTGCCAGCAGTTACTCCGGGACAGGGGGGTTTAATTCACCCCTCCACTTT.

This sequence joins TRBV11-2 and TRBJ1-4; 7 bases match TRBD1. This CDR3 region has 15 residues. Germline V gene data show CDR1 as SGHAT and CDR2 as FQNNGV. The ends lost 2 bases at V and 8 bases at J; junction bases unmatched: 8. The CDR3 reads CASSLYDRAREKLFF. The CDR3 DNA sequence: TGTGCCAGCAGCTTATACGACAGGGCTCGGGAAAAACTGTTTTTT.

The chain recombines TRBV28 with TRBJ2-1; TRBD1 might be the D (6 bases). The CDR3 consists of 13 residues. V shed 5 bases and J shed 3 bases, with 8 bases lying between them. Germline values: CDR1 MDHEN, CDR2 SYDVKM. The CDR3 nucleotides read TGTGCCAGCAGTCCGGGACACTACAATGAGCAGTTCTTC. Encoded protein: CASSPGHYNEQFF.

This clonotype was observed a handful of times. This chain joins TRBV20-1 and TRBJ2-1; D is uncertain. CDR3 length: 18 amino acids. Between the trimmed V and J ends, which lost 0 bases and 0 bases, there was a span of 18 bases. CDR1 is DFQATT and CDR2 is SNEGSKA in the germline V gene (reference sequence). This CDR3 reads CSAREFGGADSSYNEQFF. CDR3 DNA: TGCAGTGCTAGAGAGTTTGGCGGTGCGGATAGCTCCTACAATGAGCAGTTCTTC.